The T cell receptor (beta chain) under discussion was sequenced for a study of cytomegalovirus exposure and HLA in healthy donors. Study at large: The 100 to 150 validation repertoires matched the roughly 670 first-cohort repertoires in platform, a later analysis reported.

From germline, CDR1 is SGHAT and CDR2 FQNNGV. This CDR3 region has 16 residues. J was trimmed by 5 bases and V by 5 bases; bases with no gene match: 4. Donors came from a validation cohort of 95 to 150 subjects, distinct from the first 666-subject cohort. Points on this clone: The antigen remains unidentified.

Here immunoSEQ multiplex PCR was the method, and the copy in TCRdb shows in-frame clones only, minus some. Altogether some 79,000 clones are present, approximately 94% being singletons, with the ten largest covering approximately 3%. General study results and limits: Rare sequences made up most TCRs, while some public TCRs were found in many donors. First-cohort TCR clusters tended to co-occur in the 90 to 150 validation repertoires, a later analysis found.

This chain uses TRBV11-2 with TRBJ2-1, with 15 nucleotides matching TRBD2. Sample: PBMCs. The sequence was obtained from a woman aged 18-29 years in good health and CMV-seropositive. This chain's CDR3 is CASSTRTSGRDNEQFF. CDR3 DNA sequence: TGTGCCAGCAGCACGCGGACTAGCGGGAGGGACAATGAGCAGTTCTTC.